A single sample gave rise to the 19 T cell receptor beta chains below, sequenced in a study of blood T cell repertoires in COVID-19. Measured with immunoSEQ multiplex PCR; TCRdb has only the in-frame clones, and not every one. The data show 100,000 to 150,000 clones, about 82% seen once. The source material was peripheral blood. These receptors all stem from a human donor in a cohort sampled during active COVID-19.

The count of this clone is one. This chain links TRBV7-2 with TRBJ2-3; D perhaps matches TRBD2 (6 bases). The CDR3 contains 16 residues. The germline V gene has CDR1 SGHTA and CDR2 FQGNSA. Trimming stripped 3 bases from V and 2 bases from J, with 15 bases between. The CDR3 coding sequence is TGTGCCAGCAGCTTTAATGGGGCGGGACTCACAGATACGCAGTATTTT. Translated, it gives CASSFNGAGLTDTQYF.

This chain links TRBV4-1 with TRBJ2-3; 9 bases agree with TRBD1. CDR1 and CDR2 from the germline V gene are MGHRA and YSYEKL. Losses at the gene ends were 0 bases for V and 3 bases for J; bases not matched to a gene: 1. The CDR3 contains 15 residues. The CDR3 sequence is CASSQDGTGTDTQYF. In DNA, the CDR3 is TGCGCCAGCAGCCAAGATGGGACAGGGACAGATACGCAGTATTTT.

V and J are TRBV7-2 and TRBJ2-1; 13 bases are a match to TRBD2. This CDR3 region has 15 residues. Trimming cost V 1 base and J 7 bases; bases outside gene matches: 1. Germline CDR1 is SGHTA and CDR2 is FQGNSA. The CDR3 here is CASSLGLAGGNEQFF. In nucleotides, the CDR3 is TGTGCCAGCAGCTTAGGACTAGCGGGAGGAAATGAGCAGTTCTTC.

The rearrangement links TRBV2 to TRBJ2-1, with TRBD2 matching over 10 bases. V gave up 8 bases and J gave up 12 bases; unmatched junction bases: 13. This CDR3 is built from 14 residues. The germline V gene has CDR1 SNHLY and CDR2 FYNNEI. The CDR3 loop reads CASLRTSGSFGQFF. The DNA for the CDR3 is TGTGCCAGCCTCCGGACTAGCGGAAGTTTTGGGCAGTTCTTC.

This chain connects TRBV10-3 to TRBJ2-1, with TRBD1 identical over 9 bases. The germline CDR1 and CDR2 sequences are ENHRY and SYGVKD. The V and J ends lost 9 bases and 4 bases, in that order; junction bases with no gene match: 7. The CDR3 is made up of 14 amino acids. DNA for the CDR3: TGTGCCATAAAGGGAGACAGGGGGTACAATGAGCAGTTCTTC. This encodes CAIKGDRGYNEQFF.

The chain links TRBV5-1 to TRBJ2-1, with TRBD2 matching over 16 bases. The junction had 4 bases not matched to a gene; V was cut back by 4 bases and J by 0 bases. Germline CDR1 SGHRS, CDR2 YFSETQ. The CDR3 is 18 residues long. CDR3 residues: CASSRGLAGGSSYNEQFF. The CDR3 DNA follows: TGCGCCAGCAGCCGGGGACTAGCGGGAGGGAGCTCCTACAATGAGCAGTTCTTC. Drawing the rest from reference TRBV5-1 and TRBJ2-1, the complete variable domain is KAGVTQTPRYLIKTRGQQVTLSCSPISGHRSVSWYQQTPGQGLQFLFEYFSETQRNKGNFPGRFSGRQFSNSRSEMNVSTLELGDSALYLCASSRGLAGGSSYNEQFFGPGTRLTVL.

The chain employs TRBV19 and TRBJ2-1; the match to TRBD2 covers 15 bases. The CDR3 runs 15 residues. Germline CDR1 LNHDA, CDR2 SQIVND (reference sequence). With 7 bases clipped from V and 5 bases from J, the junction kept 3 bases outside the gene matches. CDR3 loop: CASMGLAGGDNEQFF. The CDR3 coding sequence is TGTGCCAGTATGGGACTAGCGGGAGGTGACAATGAGCAGTTCTTC.

For the CDR3, the DNA is TGTGCCAGCTCTAGGGGCGGGACCCCCACAGATACGCAGTATTTT. Residues: CASSRGGTPTDTQYF. The V gene is TRBV18, the J gene TRBJ2-3; D is perhaps TRBD2 (6 bases). The germline V and J ends were trimmed by 6 bases and 2 bases, with 15 bases remaining between them. The CDR3 has 15 amino acids. Germline V gene lookup returns CDR1 KGHSH and CDR2 LQKENI.

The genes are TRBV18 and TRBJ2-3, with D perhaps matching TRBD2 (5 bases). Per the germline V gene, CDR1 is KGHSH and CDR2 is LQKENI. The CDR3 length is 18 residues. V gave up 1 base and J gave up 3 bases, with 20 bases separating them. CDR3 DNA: TGTGCCAGCTCACCACGGGTAGCGTCCCAAACCACGACAGATACGCAGTATTTT. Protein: CASSPRVASQTTTDTQYF. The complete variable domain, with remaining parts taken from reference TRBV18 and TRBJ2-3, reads NAGVMQNPRHLVRRRGQEARLRCSPMKGHSHVYWYRQLPEEGLKFMVYLQKENIIDESGMPKERFSAEFPKEGPSILRIQQVVRGDSAAYFCASSPRVASQTTTDTQYFGPGTRLTVL.

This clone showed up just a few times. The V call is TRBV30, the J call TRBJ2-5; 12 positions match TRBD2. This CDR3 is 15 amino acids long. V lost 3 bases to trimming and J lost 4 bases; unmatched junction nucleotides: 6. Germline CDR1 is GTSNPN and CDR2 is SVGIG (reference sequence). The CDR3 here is CAWSGLAGSIETQYF. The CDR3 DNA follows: TGTGCCTGGAGCGGACTAGCGGGATCTATAGAGACCCAGTACTTC.

CDR3 region: CASSTYAGGGYNEQFF. The CDR3 DNA follows: TGTGCCAGTAGTACTTACGCAGGGGGCGGGTACAATGAGCAGTTCTTC. The rearrangement links TRBV19 to TRBJ2-1, with TRBD1 matching 8 bases. Germline V gene sequence: CDR1 LNHDA, CDR2 SQIVND (reference sequence). This CDR3 has 16 residues. J was trimmed by 4 bases and V by 4 bases; bases with no gene match: 9.

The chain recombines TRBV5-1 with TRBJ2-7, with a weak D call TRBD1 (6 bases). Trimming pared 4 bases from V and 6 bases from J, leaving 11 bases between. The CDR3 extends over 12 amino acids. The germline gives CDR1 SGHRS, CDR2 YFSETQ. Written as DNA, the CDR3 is TGCGCCAGCAGCCTGGGACACCGCGAGCAGTACTTC. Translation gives CASSLGHREQYF.

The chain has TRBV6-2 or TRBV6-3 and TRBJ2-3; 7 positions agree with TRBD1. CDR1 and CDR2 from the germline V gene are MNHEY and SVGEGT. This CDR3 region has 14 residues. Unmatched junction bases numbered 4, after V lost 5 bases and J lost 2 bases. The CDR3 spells CASSGQVSTDTQYF. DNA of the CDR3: TGTGCCAGCAGTGGACAGGTATCCACAGATACGCAGTATTTT.

CDR3 nucleotides: TGCGCCAGCAGCCTCAGGGTTAGTAGCACTGAAGCTTTCTTT. Its translation is CASSLRVSSTEAFF. The chain couples TRBV4-1 to TRBJ1-1; the D gene is possibly TRBD1 (5 bases). The CDR3 is 14 residues long. Germline lookup yields CDR1 MGHRA and CDR2 YSYEKL. Trimming took off 4 bases at V and 4 bases at J, with 13 bases between the two ends.

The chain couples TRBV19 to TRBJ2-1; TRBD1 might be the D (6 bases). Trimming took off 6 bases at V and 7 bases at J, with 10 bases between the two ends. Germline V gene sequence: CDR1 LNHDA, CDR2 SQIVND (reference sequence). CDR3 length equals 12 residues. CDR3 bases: TGTGCCAGTAGACTTGACAGGAATGAGCAGTTCTTC. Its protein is CASRLDRNEQFF.

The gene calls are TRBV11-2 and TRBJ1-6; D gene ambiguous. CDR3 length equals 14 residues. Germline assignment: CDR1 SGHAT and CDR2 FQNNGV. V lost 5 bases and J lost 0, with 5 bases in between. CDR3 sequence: CASSRSSYNSPLHF. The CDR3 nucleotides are TGTGCCAGCAGCCGCAGCTCCTATAATTCACCCCTCCACTTT.

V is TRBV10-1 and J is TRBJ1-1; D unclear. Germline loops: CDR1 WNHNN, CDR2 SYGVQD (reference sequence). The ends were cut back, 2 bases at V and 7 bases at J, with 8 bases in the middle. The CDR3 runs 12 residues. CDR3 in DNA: TGCGCCAGCAGTGAGAACGACTTTGAAGCTTTCTTT. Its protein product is CASSENDFEAFF.

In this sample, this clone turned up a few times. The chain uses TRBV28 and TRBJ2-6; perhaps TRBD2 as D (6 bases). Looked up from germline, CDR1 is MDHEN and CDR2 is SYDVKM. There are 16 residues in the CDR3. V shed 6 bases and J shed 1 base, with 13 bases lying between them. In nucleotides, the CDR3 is TGTGCCAGCAGGGAGGGAGGCTATTCTGGGGCCAACGTCCTGACTTTC. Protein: CASREGGYSGANVLTF. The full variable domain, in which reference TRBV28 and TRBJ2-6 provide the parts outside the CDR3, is DVKVTQSSRYLVKRTGEKVFLECVQDMDHENMFWYRQDPGLGLRLIYFSYDVKMKEKGDIPEGYSVSREKKERFSLILESASTNQTSMYLCASREGGYSGANVLTFGAGSRLTVL.

CDR3 in amino acids: CASSFGTGSRGELFF. CDR3 sequence (DNA): TGTGCCAGCAGCTTTGGGACAGGCTCGCGGGGGGAGCTGTTTTTT. This chain connects TRBV13 to TRBJ2-2; TRBD1 agrees at 8 bases. Trimming removed 3 bases from V and 8 bases from J; junction bases left unmatched: 8. This CDR3 is 15 amino acids long. Germline CDR1 PRHDT, CDR2 FYEKMQ (reference sequence).